The 11 T cell receptor beta chains listed next were all sequenced from one sample in a study of blood T cell repertoires in COVID-19. Only in-frame clones appear in the TCRdb table, and some are missing; sequencing was by immunoSEQ multiplex PCR. The sample lists 220,000 or so clones, roughly 84% seen once, with 3% to 4% in the top ten. Sequencing input: peripheral blood. Source of these receptors: an elderly woman with acute or convalescent COVID-19.

This chain links TRBV5-1 with TRBJ2-7; TRBD2 aligns across 8 bases. Germline CDR1 is SGHRS and CDR2 is YFSETQ. J was trimmed by 2 bases and V by 4 bases; bases with no gene match: 11. The CDR3 loop spans 16 amino acids. CDR3 DNA: TGCGCCAGCAGCGCCCCAAAAGCGGGGGCCACCTACGAGCAGTACTTC. It translates to CASSAPKAGATYEQYF. Variable domain in full (rest from reference TRBV5-1 and TRBJ2-7): KAGVTQTPRYLIKTRGQQVTLSCSPISGHRSVSWYQQTPGQGLQFLFEYFSETQRNKGNFPGRFSGRQFSNSRSEMNVSTLELGDSALYLCASSAPKAGATYEQYFGPGTRLTVT.

The rearrangement uses TRBV5-1 and TRBJ1-2; D unresolved. The CDR3 is made up of 15 amino acids. The V gene's germline CDR1 is SGHRS and CDR2 YFSETQ. Trimming removed 0 bases from V and 2 bases from J, with 11 bases in between. The CDR3 reads CASSLDGGWNYGYTF. As DNA, the CDR3 is TGCGCCAGCAGCTTGGATGGCGGCTGGAACTATGGCTACACCTTC.

This chain joins TRBV4-1 and TRBJ1-6; a possible D gene is TRBD1 (6 bases). The V end lost 0 bases, the J end lost 6 bases, and 18 bases lay between the germline ends. This CDR3 region has 18 residues. Looked up from germline, CDR1 is MGHRA and CDR2 is YSYEKL. The chain's CDR3 is CASSQDGPGQFRNSPLHF. CDR3 nucleotide sequence: TGCGCCAGCAGCCAAGATGGCCCTGGACAGTTCCGTAATTCACCCCTCCACTTT.

The rearrangement links TRBV28 to TRBJ1-3; the D is unclear. The CDR3 runs 11 residues. Between the trimmed V and J ends, which lost 10 bases and 5 bases, there was a span of 9 bases. The germline V gene has CDR1 MDHEN and CDR2 SYDVKM. This CDR3 reads CATNDRNTIYF. CDR3 DNA: TGTGCCACCAACGACAGAAACACCATATATTTT.

V and J are TRBV7-2 and TRBJ1-1, with D perhaps matching TRBD1 (5 bases). Per the germline V gene, CDR1 is SGHTA and CDR2 is FQGNSA. Trimming cost V 1 base and J 2 bases, with 11 bases left between them. The CDR3 runs 15 residues. The chain's CDR3 is CASSLGFGGNTEAFF. The CDR3 DNA is TGTGCCAGCAGCTTAGGGTTCGGGGGAAACACTGAAGCTTTCTTT.

The chain joins TRBV19 to TRBJ2-6, with no clear D. Trimming took off 3 bases at V and 0 bases at J, with 6 bases between the two ends. There are 15 residues in the CDR3. Germline lookup yields CDR1 LNHDA and CDR2 SQIVND (reference sequence). The CDR3 is CASSMRNSGANVLTF. CDR3 in DNA: TGTGCCAGTAGTATGAGAAACTCTGGGGCCAACGTCCTGACTTTC.

The chain uses TRBV19 and TRBJ2-3; no firm D call. The CDR3 extends over 14 amino acids. Germline CDR1 and CDR2: LNHDA and SQIVND (reference sequence). V lost 3 bases and J lost 2, with 9 bases in between. CDR3 loop: CASSIMAFTDTQYF. In nucleotides, the CDR3 is TGTGCCAGTAGTATTATGGCTTTCACAGATACGCAGTATTTT.

The rearrangement uses TRBV9 and TRBJ2-3, with TRBD2 identical over 9 bases. The germline CDR1 and CDR2 sequences are SGDLS and YYNGEE. J lost 8 bases, V lost 0 bases, and 10 bases had no gene match. The CDR3 consists of 16 residues. The CDR3 loop is CASSVALAGQAGTQYF. DNA of the CDR3: TGTGCCAGCAGCGTAGCACTAGCGGGCCAGGCCGGTACGCAGTATTTT.

The chain has TRBV6-5 and TRBJ1-6; 8 bases fit TRBD1. V was pared by 7 bases and J by 14 bases, with 16 bases of the junction left unmatched. The CDR3 runs to 15 residues. The germline V gene has CDR1 MNHEY and CDR2 SVGAGI. DNA of the CDR3: TGTGCCAGCACGACGCAGGGGGCGTCGGGCCTCACCCTCCACTTT. The encoded protein is CASTTQGASGLTLHF.

V gene TRBV12-3 or TRBV12-4 combines with J gene TRBJ1-2; no reliable D call. Trimming took 3 bases from V and 6 from J, leaving 11 bases between them. The CDR3 is made up of 13 amino acids. The CDR3 DNA reads TGTGCCAGCAGTTTTTTTATGGTAGATGGCTACACCTTC. As protein: CASSFFMVDGYTF.

The V and J genes are TRBV2 and TRBJ2-7, with D perhaps assigned TRBD1 or TRBD2 (5 bases each). CDR1 and CDR2 from the germline V gene are SNHLY and FYNNEI. The CDR3 is made up of 14 amino acids. Trimming stripped 7 bases from V and 3 bases from J, with 16 bases between. CDR3 in DNA: TGTGCCAGCAATGAGGGGCGCCTCAACTACGAGCAGTACTTC. It translates to CASNEGRLNYEQYF.